This TCR beta chain was retrieved from a study of blood T cell repertoires in COVID-19. The germline V gene encodes CDR1 SEHNR and CDR2 FQNEAQ (reference sequence). V lost 4 bases and J lost 13; bases outside the gene matches: 6. CDR3 size: 11 residues. Source study methods: How many nucleated cells were present was estimated from reference gene primer amplification. The table came from immunoSEQ multiplex PCR; TCRdb's copy has only in-frame clones and leaves some out. V and J calls and clone size follow that table, whereas D and trimming were derived from the DNA. The sample lists 180,000 or so clones, about 81% occurring once.

V is TRBV7-9 and J is TRBJ1-2; 7 nucleotides line up with TRBD1. The receptor was isolated from a woman aged 80 or over with COVID-19, enrolled during active disease. Sequencing was performed on peripheral blood. The CDR3 loop reads CASSSGQEITF. Written as DNA, the CDR3 is TGTGCCAGCAGCTCTGGACAGGAAATCACCTTC.